This TCR beta chain was found in a study of T cell responses to AZD1222 COVID-19 vaccine. Whole-study results and caveats: Most donors were white British and more were female, and clonal diversity was possibly underestimated. Just a handful of AZD1222 recipients tested seropositive at baseline. An increase in Spike-specific TCR breadth and depth was observed after two AZD1222 doses.

This CDR3 spans 18 amino acids. V lost 3 bases to trimming and J lost 2 bases, with 22 bases between them. Germline CDR1 SGHTA, CDR2 FQGNSA. A word on this clone: Its specificity is not known.

Libraries were prepared by immunoSEQ multiplex PCR; TCRdb keeps only in-frame clonotypes and omits some of them. The table lists over 65,000 clones, about 91% of them singletons, with roughly 6.8% in the top ten. The sample here was peripheral blood, taken on day 0 of MenACWY control vaccination. The J gene is TRBJ2-5, the V gene TRBV7-2, with D tentatively TRBD1 or TRBD2 (5 bases each). The TCR was taken from an adult in good health. The CDR3 DNA follows: TGTGCCAGCAGCTTGACGGGACCTCCCATTAAGAGACAAGAGACCCAGTACTTC. Residues: CASSLTGPPIKRQETQYF.